This entry lists 15 T cell receptor beta chains sequenced from one sample in a study of metastatic and nonmetastatic thyroid tumors. Not a single patient had been given any form of treatment at any point before undergoing thyroid surgery. TCRdb ran MiXCR on the PCR reads. The data show fewer than 20,000 clones, with 20% to 25% seen just once and about 13% held by the top ten. The source material was tumor tissue. The receptors originated from a male donor with papillary thyroid cancer or a benign thyroid nodule (not recorded which). Some clones in this sample may be carry-over from other donors' samples.

This clone is a singleton in its sample. This CDR3 reads CASSSRTRSTDTQYF. CDR3 DNA sequence: TGTGCCAGCAGCTCCCGGACTAGGTCCACAGATACGCAGTATTTT. This chain uses TRBV11-2 with TRBJ2-3, with TRBD2 identical over 7 bases. Germline loops: CDR1 SGHAT, CDR2 FQNNGV. Trimming took 4 bases from V and 2 from J; bases not matched to a gene: 6. The CDR3 runs 15 residues. The whole variable domain, filled in from reference TRBV11-2 and TRBJ2-3, reads EAGVAQSPRYKIIEKRQSVAFWCNPISGHATLYWYQQILGQGPKLLIQFQNNGVVDDSQLPKDRFSAERLKGVDSTLKIQPAKLEDSAVYLCASSSRTRSTDTQYFGPGTRLTVL.

Many counts were recorded for this clone. The V and J genes are TRBV9 and TRBJ2-1, with 7 nucleotides matching TRBD2. V lost 4 bases, J lost 10 bases, and 14 bases stayed unmatched. The germline V gene encodes CDR1 SGDLS and CDR2 YYNGEE. The CDR3 totals 15 residues. CDR3 loop: CASSPLWGGGSEQFF. Here the CDR3 DNA reads TGTGCCAGCAGCCCACTGTGGGGGGGGGGGTCAGAGCAGTTCTTC.

By sample fraction, this clone is medium-sized. V is TRBV11-1 and J is TRBJ2-7, with a tentative D call TRBD1 (5 bases). V was pared by 0 bases and J by 11 bases, with 11 bases between. CDR3 size: 12 residues. Germline assignment: CDR1 SGHAT and CDR2 FQDESV (reference sequence). This CDR3 is CASSLAGARKYF. CDR3 sequence (DNA): TGTGCCAGCAGCTTAGCAGGGGCGCGCAAGTACTTC.

The CDR3 sequence is CSAETGGTNEQFF. The CDR3 DNA is TGCAGTGCTGAAACAGGGGGCACGAATGAGCAGTTCTTC. This chain joins TRBV20-1 and TRBJ2-1, with 9 bases identical to TRBD1. Germline trimming cut 5 bases from V and 7 bases from J; bases unmatched to any gene: 6. The CDR3 totals 13 residues. Germline CDR1 and CDR2: DFQATT and SNEGSKA (reference sequence).

The chain couples TRBV20-1 to TRBJ2-2, with 8 bases lining up with TRBD2. There are 14 residues in the CDR3. CDR1 DFQATT and CDR2 SNEGSKA come from the germline V gene (reference sequence). V trimming: 3 bases; J trimming: 4 bases; junction bases outside the gene matches: 4. CDR3 DNA: TGCAGTGCTAGTGGGAGCGGGAGCACCGGGGAGCTGTTTTTT. Amino acid sequence: CSASGSGSTGELFF.

This clone was recorded many times. V and J are TRBV9 and TRBJ2-1, with a weak D call TRBD2 (6 bases). This CDR3 region has 14 residues. Trimming removed 4 bases from V and 5 bases from J, with 13 bases in between. The germline V gene has CDR1 SGDLS and CDR2 YYNGEE. CDR3 region: CASSSEGGDNEQFF. The DNA for the CDR3 is TGTGCCAGCAGCTCCGAGGGCGGGGACAATGAGCAGTTCTTC.

This clone occurred many times. With a much larger clone just one base away, this may be a read error. The chain is built from TRBV19 and TRBJ2-1, with a possible D match to TRBD2 (6 bases). Germline lookup yields CDR1 LNHDA and CDR2 SQIVND (reference sequence). The ends were cut back, 10 bases at V and 4 bases at J, with 11 bases in the middle. The CDR3 length is 12 residues. CDR3 region: CAIRDFYNEQFF. The CDR3 region has the DNA TGTGCCATCCGGGACTTTTACAATGAGCAGTTCTTC.

This chain connects TRBV6-1 to TRBJ2-3; 10 bases match TRBD2. Germline CDR1 reads MNHNS; CDR2 reads SASEGT. J lost 3 bases, V lost 0 bases, and 0 bases had no gene match. The CDR3 consists of 15 residues. Here the CDR3 reads CASSEAAGGTDTQYF. The CDR3 nucleotides are TGTGCCAGCAGTGAAGCAGCGGGAGGGACAGATACGCAGTATTTT.

By share, this clone ranks as medium-sized. This chain connects TRBV6-1 to TRBJ2-1; TRBD2 matches 10 bases. Germline loops: CDR1 MNHNS, CDR2 SASEGT. The CDR3 contains 15 residues. J lost 8 bases, V lost 3 bases, and 7 bases had no gene match. The CDR3 is CASSEPPGLAYEQFF. DNA of the CDR3: TGTGCCAGCAGTGAGCCTCCGGGACTAGCGTATGAGCAGTTCTTC.

The chain uses TRBV28 and TRBJ1-2; unclear D gene. The V gene's germline CDR1 is MDHEN and CDR2 SYDVKM. V shed 5 bases and J shed 6 bases, with 10 bases lying between them. CDR3 length: 12 amino acids. The CDR3 DNA sequence: TGTGCCAGCAGTCCCCGAAGGGATGGCTACACCTTC. This codes for CASSPRRDGYTF.

This clone came up a few times. A read error is possible here, since a much larger clone lies one base away. The CDR3 DNA sequence: TGCAGCGTCCAACAAGAGACCCAGTACTTC. Residues: CSVQQETQYF. V gene TRBV29-1 combines with J gene TRBJ2-5; D gene ambiguous. Germline CDR1 reads SQVTM; CDR2 reads ANQGSEA. This CDR3 is 10 amino acids long. V gave up 6 bases and J gave up 2 bases, with 4 bases separating them.

This clone is termed medium-sized (0.01 to 0.1%). V and J are TRBV28 and TRBJ2-7, with D tentatively TRBD1 (6 bases). This CDR3 is 16 amino acids long. The V gene's germline CDR1 is MDHEN and CDR2 SYDVKM. The V gene lost 6 bases and the J gene lost 0 bases, with 18 bases spanning the gap. Written as DNA, the CDR3 is TGTGCCAGCAGCCTTCGTTTGGGGGACAACTCCTACGAGCAGTACTTC. It encodes CASSLRLGDNSYEQYF.

This clone appeared many times. A much larger clone lies a single base off, so this may be a read error. Other DNA sequences in this sample translate to the same CDR3. CDR3 DNA sequence: TGTGCCAGTAATCCGGATGATTCCTCTGGGAACACCATATATTTT. It is translated as CASNPDDSSGNTIYF. V and J are TRBV19 and TRBJ1-3; D gene unclear. This CDR3 has 15 amino acids. Germline V gene lookup returns CDR1 LNHDA and CDR2 SQIVND (reference sequence). Based on the CDR3 plus reference TRBV19 and TRBJ1-3, the full variable domain is DGGITQSPKYLFRKEGQNVTLSCEQNLNHDAMYWYRQDPGQGLRLIYYSQIVNDFQKGDIAEGYSVSREKKESFPLTVTSAQKNPTAFYLCASNPDDSSGNTIYFGEGSWLTVV.

This clone was counted once. This clone may be a read error of a much larger clone one base away. The V call is TRBV5-4, the J call TRBJ2-7; 9 bases map to TRBD2. CDR1 is SGHNT, CDR2 YYREEE, per germline (reference sequence). There are 17 residues in the CDR3. As DNA, the CDR3 is TGTGCCAGCATCTTGTCCGCGGGAGGGCCCCCGGGGTACGAGCAGTACTTC. This sequence encodes CASILSAGGPPGYEQYF.

The chain uses TRBV5-1 and TRBJ2-3; D may correspond to TRBD1 or TRBD2 (6 bases each). V lost 4 bases, J lost 3 bases, and 12 bases lay in between. This CDR3 region has 14 residues. Germline CDR1 SGHRS, CDR2 YFSETQ. The CDR3 region has the DNA TGCGCCAGCAGCAAGGGGGGTAGAACAGATACGCAGTATTTT. It is translated as CASSKGGRTDTQYF. The variable domain in full, completed from reference TRBV5-1 and TRBJ2-3, reads KAGVTQTPRYLIKTRGQQVTLSCSPISGHRSVSWYQQTPGQGLQFLFEYFSETQRNKGNFPGRFSGRQFSNSRSEMNVSTLELGDSALYLCASSKGGRTDTQYFGPGTRLTVL.